Each of the 20 T cell receptor beta chains below was sequenced from the same sample in a study of T-cell memory formation after mild COVID-19. One entry per CDR3 protein, called by TCRdb with MiXCR from the 5' RACE reads. Here the sample spans a few hundred thousand distinct CDR3 sequences, 15% to 20% being singletons. The sample consisted of PBMCs or a T cell subset sorted from them (not recorded which). Receptors were obtained from a man in his late teens or twenties who had mild COVID-19 (a few samples of this study predate the infection). Cell type and time point are not known.

A few counts support this clonotype. The rearrangement links TRBV3-1 to TRBJ1-1, with D maybe TRBD1 (5 bases). The CDR3 length is 14 residues. Trimming stripped 2 bases from V and 1 base from J, with 8 bases between. Germline V gene data show CDR1 as LGHDT and CDR2 as YNNKEL (reference sequence). Here the CDR3 DNA reads TGTGCCAGCAGCCAATCGACAGAGAACACTGAAGCTTTCTTT. Its protein product is CASSQSTENTEAFF.

This clonotype was counted many times. The CDR3 coding sequence is TGCAGCGTACGCATCCTGGGGGTCACAGATACGCAGTATTTT. It translates to CSVRILGVTDTQYF. The gene calls are TRBV29-1 and TRBJ2-3; D possibly uses TRBD1 or TRBD2 (5 bases each). V lost 6 bases and J lost 2, with 15 bases in between. This CDR3 has 14 residues. The germline gives CDR1 SQVTM, CDR2 ANQGSEA.

This clonotype has only a few counts. One end of the junction does not line up with germline, which may come from a read error. The chain uses TRBV5-1 and TRBJ1-1; D possibly corresponds to TRBD1 (6 bases). Germline CDR1 SGHRS, CDR2 YFSETQ. This CDR3 contains 13 residues. As DNA, the CDR3 is TGTGCCAGCAGCCCCCAGGGGTCCACTGAAGCTTTCTTT. Translation gives CASSPQGSTEAFF.

V gene TRBV21-1 combines with J gene TRBJ1-1; no check of the table's D call, TRBD1, against the DNA was made. TRBV21-1 represents a pseudogene. The CDR3 is 17 residues long. CDR3 sequence: CAIRDSYRGLPNTEAFF. The DNA of the CDR3 is TGTGCCATCAGGGATAGTTACAGGGGGCTACCGAACACTGAAGCTTTCTTT.

This rearrangement joins TRBV29-1 to TRBJ2-1, with a weak D call TRBD2 (5 bases). This CDR3 spans 14 amino acids. The germline V gene has CDR1 SQVTM and CDR2 ANQGSEA. Trimming took off 1 base at V and 5 bases at J, with 12 bases between the two ends. CDR3 sequence (DNA): TGCAGCGTTGAAGGTTCCGGGATCGACAATGAGCAGTTCTTC. It encodes CSVEGSGIDNEQFF.

V is TRBV5-1 and J is TRBJ2-1; possibly TRBD1 for D (5 bases). The ends were cut back, 0 bases at V and 5 bases at J, with 6 bases in the middle. The CDR3 loop spans 13 amino acids. Germline V CDR1 and CDR2: SGHRS, YFSETQ. CDR3 DNA sequence: TGCGCCAGCAGCTTGGGGACAAACAATGAGCAGTTCTTC. It specifies CASSLGTNNEQFF.

This clonotype was seen repeatedly, ten times or more. V and J are TRBV12-3 or TRBV12-4 and TRBJ1-6; D might be TRBD1 (5 bases). There are 17 residues in the CDR3. Trimming stripped 3 bases from V and 8 bases from J, with 20 bases between. Here the CDR3 reads CASSLGIRGRDDSPLHF. As DNA, the CDR3 is TGTGCCAGCAGTTTGGGAATAAGGGGCCGTGATGATTCACCCCTCCACTTT.

The rearrangement uses TRBV6-6 and TRBJ2-5; D unclear. The germline CDR1 and CDR2 sequences are MNHNY and SVGAGI (reference sequence). The CDR3 runs to 12 residues. Trimming removed 8 bases from V and 3 bases from J, with 10 bases in between. CDR3 nucleotide sequence: TGTGCCAGCTTTAAAAGGGAAGAGACCCAGTACTTC. It codes for CASFKREETQYF.

This clonotype was seen more than once but under ten times. V and J are TRBV24-1 and TRBJ2-1, with a tentative D call TRBD1 (5 bases). From germline, CDR1 is KGHDR and CDR2 SFDVKD. The CDR3 length is 15 residues. Trimming removed 0 bases from V and 7 bases from J, with 12 bases in between. CDR3 DNA sequence: TGTGCCACCAGTGATTTGACAGGAGATCTGAATGAGCAGTTCTTC. Protein product: CATSDLTGDLNEQFF.

This clonotype was recorded a few times. In DNA form, the CDR3 reads TGTGCCAGCAGCTTAGAGTTTTTCGTTTCGGGGGCGATGATCTATTTT. As protein: CASSLEFFVSGAMIYF. This chain links TRBV7-6 with TRBJ2-3; D may be TRBD1 or TRBD2 (6 bases each). The CDR3 totals 16 residues. Germline V gives CDR1 SGHVS, CDR2 FNYEAQ. Trimming left V 1 base short and J 15 bases short, with 26 bases between.

The V gene is TRBV7-9, the J gene TRBJ1-4, with D unresolved. Germline V CDR1 and CDR2: SEHNR, FQNEAQ (reference sequence). This CDR3 is built from 13 residues. V was clipped by 4 bases and J by 7 bases, with 10 bases between them. This chain's CDR3 is CASSSRQTEKLFF. The CDR3 DNA sequence: TGTGCCAGCAGCTCCCGACAAACTGAAAAACTGTTTTTT.

This clonotype was seen only a few times. The chain has TRBV11-2 and TRBJ2-3, with no clear D. The CDR3 contains 15 residues. The germline V and J ends were trimmed by 5 bases and 0 bases, with 12 bases remaining between them. CDR1 is SGHAT, CDR2 FQNNGV, per germline. CDR3 region: CASSLRRDSTDTQYF. The CDR3 DNA reads as TGTGCCAGCAGCCTCCGCCGCGATAGCACAGATACGCAGTATTTT. Complete variable domain (other parts from reference TRBV11-2 and TRBJ2-3): EAGVAQSPRYKIIEKRQSVAFWCNPISGHATLYWYQQILGQGPKLLIQFQNNGVVDDSQLPKDRFSAERLKGVDSTLKIQPAKLEDSAVYLCASSLRRDSTDTQYFGPGTRLTVL.

The chain has TRBV29-1 and TRBJ2-1, with D possibly matching TRBD2 (5 bases). The V gene's germline CDR1 is SQVTM and CDR2 ANQGSEA. Trimming left V 8 bases short and J 5 bases short, with 16 bases between. The CDR3 consists of 13 residues. This CDR3 is CSLWRSSHNEQFF. CDR3 sequence (DNA): TGCAGCCTATGGAGGTCGTCTCACAATGAGCAGTTCTTC.

The chain combines TRBV9 with TRBJ2-1, with D hard to call. Between the trimmed V and J ends, which lost 3 bases and 7 bases, there was a span of 17 bases. CDR3 size: 15 residues. The germline V gene encodes CDR1 SGDLS and CDR2 YYNGEE. The CDR3 DNA follows: TGTGCCAGCAGCGCGGGCGCGGCTATCGGTAATGAGCAGTTCTTC. It yields the protein CASSAGAAIGNEQFF.

The chain couples TRBV18 to TRBJ2-5, with 7 bases matching TRBD1. The CDR3 totals 14 residues. With V trimmed by 3 bases and J by 3 bases, 4 bases remained unmatched. Germline CDR1 KGHSH, CDR2 LQKENI. The CDR3, as DNA: TGTGCCAGCTCACCGACAGGGAAAAAAGAGACCCAGTACTTC. It codes for CASSPTGKKETQYF.

This clonotype has just a few counts. The chain employs TRBV12-3 or TRBV12-4 and TRBJ1-5; 9 bases are shared with TRBD1. The trim removed 5 bases at V and 6 bases at J, leaving 11 bases unmatched. The CDR3 is 16 residues long. The CDR3 here is CASSPGTGISSQPQHF. CDR3 DNA sequence: TGTGCCAGCAGTCCGGGGACAGGGATATCGAGTCAGCCCCAGCATTTT.

The V and J genes are TRBV14 and TRBJ1-1; perhaps TRBD1 as D (6 bases). Germline CDR1 and CDR2: SGHDN and FVKESK. V lost 4 bases and J lost 7, with 16 bases in between. This CDR3 comprises 14 residues. CDR3 nucleotide sequence: TGTGCCAGCAGCCCTGGGGGCCGCTGGGGTGAAGCTTTCTTT. The encoded protein is CASSPGGRWGEAFF. Combining the CDR3 with reference TRBV14 and TRBJ1-1 gives the whole variable domain EAGVTQFPSHSVIEKGQTVTLRCDPISGHDNLYWYRRVMGKEIKFLLHFVKESKQDESGMPNNRFLAERTGGTYSTLKVQPAELEDSGVYFCASSPGGRWGEAFFGQGTRLTVV.

This clonotype appeared a few times. The CDR3 DNA sequence: TGTGCCAGCAGCTTATATAGCGGGAGATTGGGGGAGCAGTTCTTC. Protein product: CASSLYSGRLGEQFF. J is TRBJ2-1 and V is TRBV7-3, with 9 bases identical to TRBD2. The germline V gene encodes CDR1 SGHTA and CDR2 FQGTGA. CDR3 length equals 15 residues. Trimming at V came to 2 bases and at J to 10 bases, leaving 9 bases not matched to a gene.

The sample holds many counts of this clonotype. The rearrangement uses TRBV5-1 and TRBJ1-2; 7 nucleotides agree with TRBD1. J lost 2 bases, V lost 0 bases, and 1 base had no gene match. Germline V gene data show CDR1 as SGHRS and CDR2 as YFSETQ. The CDR3 spans 14 residues. The CDR3 DNA sequence: TGCGCCAGCAGCTTGGGGGACAGAAACTATGGCTACACCTTC. It translates to CASSLGDRNYGYTF. Full variable domain (rest looked up from reference TRBV5-1 and TRBJ1-2): KAGVTQTPRYLIKTRGQQVTLSCSPISGHRSVSWYQQTPGQGLQFLFEYFSETQRNKGNFPGRFSGRQFSNSRSEMNVSTLELGDSALYLCASSLGDRNYGYTFGSGTRLTVV.

In this sample, this clonotype turned up a few times. The chain is built from TRBV14 and TRBJ2-6; D is ambiguous. This CDR3 comprises 15 residues. Deletions cut 4 bases from V and 2 bases from J, with 9 bases between. Germline V gives CDR1 SGHDN, CDR2 FVKESK. The chain's CDR3 is CASSRERAGANVLTF. CDR3 DNA: TGTGCCAGCAGCCGTGAAAGGGCTGGGGCCAACGTCCTGACTTTC. Full variable domain (rest looked up from reference TRBV14 and TRBJ2-6): EAGVTQFPSHSVIEKGQTVTLRCDPISGHDNLYWYRRVMGKEIKFLLHFVKESKQDESGMPNNRFLAERTGGTYSTLKVQPAELEDSGVYFCASSRERAGANVLTFGAGSRLTVL.